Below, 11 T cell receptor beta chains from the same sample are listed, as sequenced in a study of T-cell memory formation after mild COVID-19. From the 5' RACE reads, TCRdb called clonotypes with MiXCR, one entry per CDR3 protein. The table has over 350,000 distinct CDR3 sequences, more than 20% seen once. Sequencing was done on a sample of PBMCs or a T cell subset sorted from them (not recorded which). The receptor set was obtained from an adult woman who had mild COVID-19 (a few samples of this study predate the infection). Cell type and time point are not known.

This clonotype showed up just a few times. CDR3 loop: CASSFSRTGLSDTQYF. In DNA, the CDR3 is TGTGCCAGCAGCTTTTCAAGGACAGGGCTGTCAGATACGCAGTATTTT. The chain joins TRBV7-2 to TRBJ2-3, with 8 positions matching TRBD1. V shed 3 bases, J shed 4 bases, and the junction held 9 bases outside the gene matches. The CDR3 has 16 amino acids. Germline V lookup: CDR1 SGHTA, CDR2 FQGNSA.

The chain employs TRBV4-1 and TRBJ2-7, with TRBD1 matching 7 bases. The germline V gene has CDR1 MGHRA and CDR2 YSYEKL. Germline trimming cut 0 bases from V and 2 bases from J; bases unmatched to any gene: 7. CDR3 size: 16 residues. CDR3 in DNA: TGCGCCAGCAGCCAAGATCGGGACAGCGAGACCTACGAGCAGTACTTC. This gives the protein CASSQDRDSETYEQYF.

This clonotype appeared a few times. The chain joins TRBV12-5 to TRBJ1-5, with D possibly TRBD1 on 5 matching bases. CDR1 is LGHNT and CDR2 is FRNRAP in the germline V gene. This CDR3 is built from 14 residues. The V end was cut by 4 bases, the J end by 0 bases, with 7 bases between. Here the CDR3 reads CASGSGYSNQPQHF. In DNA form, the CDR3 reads TGTGCTAGTGGTTCAGGGTATAGCAATCAGCCCCAGCATTTT.

As DNA, the CDR3 is TGCGCCAGCAGCTTGGAGACGGGTGCTAACTATGGCTACACCTTC. This sequence encodes CASSLETGANYGYTF. This sequence joins TRBV5-1 and TRBJ1-2; D is undetermined. The CDR3 runs 15 residues. Trimming took 0 bases from V and 0 from J, leaving 9 bases between them. Germline CDR1 is SGHRS and CDR2 is YFSETQ.

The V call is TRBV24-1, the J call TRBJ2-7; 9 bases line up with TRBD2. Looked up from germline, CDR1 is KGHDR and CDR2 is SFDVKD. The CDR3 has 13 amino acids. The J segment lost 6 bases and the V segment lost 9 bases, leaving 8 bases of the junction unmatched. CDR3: CATRKAGGGEQYF. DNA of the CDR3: TGTGCCACCCGTAAAGCGGGGGGAGGCGAGCAGTACTTC.

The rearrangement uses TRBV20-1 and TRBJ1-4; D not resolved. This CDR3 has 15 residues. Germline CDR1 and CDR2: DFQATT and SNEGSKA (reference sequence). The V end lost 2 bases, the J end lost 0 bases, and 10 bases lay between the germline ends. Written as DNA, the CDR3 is TGCAGTGCTAGACTACATACTGCAACTAATGAAAAACTGTTTTTT. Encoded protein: CSARLHTATNEKLFF.

As DNA, the CDR3 is TGCGCCAGCAGCCAAGATAGCGGTACGCAGTATTTT. This codes for CASSQDSGTQYF. The chain employs TRBV4-3 and TRBJ2-3, with a possible D match to TRBD2 (6 bases). Per germline, CDR1 LGHNA and CDR2 YSLEER. With 0 bases removed from V and 8 bases from J, the gap between germline ends came to 6 bases. This CDR3 is 12 amino acids long.

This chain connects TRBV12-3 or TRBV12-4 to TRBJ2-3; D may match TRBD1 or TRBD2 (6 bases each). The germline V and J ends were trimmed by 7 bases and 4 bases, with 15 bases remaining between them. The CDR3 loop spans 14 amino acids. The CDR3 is CASNLRGRADTQYF. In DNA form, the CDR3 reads TGTGCCAGCAACCTCCGGGGGCGGGCAGATACGCAGTATTTT.

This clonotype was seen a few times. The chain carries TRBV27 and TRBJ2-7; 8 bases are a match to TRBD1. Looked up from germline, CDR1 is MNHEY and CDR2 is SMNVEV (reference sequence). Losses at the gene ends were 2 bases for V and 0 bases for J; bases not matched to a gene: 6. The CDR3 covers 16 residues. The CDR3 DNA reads TGTGCCAGCAGTTTAGGGGGACAGGTGAGCTCCTACGAGCAGTACTTC. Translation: CASSLGGQVSSYEQYF.

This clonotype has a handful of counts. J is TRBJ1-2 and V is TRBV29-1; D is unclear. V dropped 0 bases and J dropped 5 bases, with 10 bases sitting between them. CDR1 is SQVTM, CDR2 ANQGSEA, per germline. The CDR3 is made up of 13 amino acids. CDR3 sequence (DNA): TGCAGCGTTGAAGAAGTCAGTAGGTATGGCTACACCTTC. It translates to CSVEEVSRYGYTF.

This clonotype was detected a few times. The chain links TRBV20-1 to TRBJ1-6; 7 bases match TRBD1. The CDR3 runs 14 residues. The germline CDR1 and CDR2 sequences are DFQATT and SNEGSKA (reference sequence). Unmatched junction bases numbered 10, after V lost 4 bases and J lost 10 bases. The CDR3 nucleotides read TGCAGTGCTACAGAGGGGACAGTAGGATCACCCCTCCACTTT. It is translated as CSATEGTVGSPLHF.